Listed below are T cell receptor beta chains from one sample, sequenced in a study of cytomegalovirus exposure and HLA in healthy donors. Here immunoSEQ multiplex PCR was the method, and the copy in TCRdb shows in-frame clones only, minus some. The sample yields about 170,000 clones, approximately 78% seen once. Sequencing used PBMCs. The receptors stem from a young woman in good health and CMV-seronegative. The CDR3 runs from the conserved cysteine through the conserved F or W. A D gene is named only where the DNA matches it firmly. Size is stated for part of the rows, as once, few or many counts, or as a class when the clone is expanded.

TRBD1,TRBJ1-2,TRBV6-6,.,TGTGCCAGCAGCTCCACCGGACAGGGGGCGAGCTATGGCTACACCTTC,CASSSTGQGASYGYTF
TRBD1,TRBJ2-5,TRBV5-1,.,TGCGCCAGCAGCTTGCTGGGGACAGACCAAGAGACCCAGTACTTC,CASSLLGTDQETQYF
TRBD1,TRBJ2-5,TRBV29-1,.,TGCAGCGCCATTAGGACAGGGCACGAGACCCAGTACTTC,CSAIRTGHETQYF
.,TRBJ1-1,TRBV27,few,TGTGCCAGCAGTTTATCAGGGGTGGCTGAAGCTTTCTTT,CASSLSGVAEAFF
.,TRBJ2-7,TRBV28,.,TGTGCCAGCATTCCCTCGACTAAATACGAGCAGTACTTC,CASIPSTKYEQYF
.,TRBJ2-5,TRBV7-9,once,TGTTCCAGCTGCTTGGCCACAGAGACCCAGTACTTC,CSSCLATETQYF
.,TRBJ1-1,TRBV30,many,TGTGCCTGGAGTGTACGTCAGGGAGGGCCTGAAGCTTTCTTT,CAWSVRQGGPEAFF
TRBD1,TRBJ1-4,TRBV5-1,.,TGCGCCAGCAGCTTGGGCCGCGGACAGGGCCTCGCAACTAATGAAAAACTGTTTTTT,CASSLGRGQGLATNEKLFF
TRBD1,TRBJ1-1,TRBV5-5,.,TGTGCCAGCAGCCTCCAAACAGGGGTGGGAACTGAAGCTTTCTTT,CASSLQTGVGTEAFF
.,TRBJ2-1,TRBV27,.,TGTGCCAGCAGTTCAGGGGACTATGGCTATGAGCAGTTCTTC,CASSSGDYGYEQFF
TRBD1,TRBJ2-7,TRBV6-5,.,TGTGCCAGCAGTTACTCTTGGACAGGGCCCTACGAGCAGTACTTC,CASSYSWTGPYEQYF
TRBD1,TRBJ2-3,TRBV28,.,TGTGCCAGCAGTTCAGGGGGCTCCCAGACAGATACGCAGTATTTT,CASSSGGSQTDTQYF
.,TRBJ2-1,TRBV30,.,TGTGCCTGGAGCCGGACAAGCTCCTACAATGAGCAGTTCTTC,CAWSRTSSYNEQFF
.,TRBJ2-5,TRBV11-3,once,TGTGCCAGCAGCTTATCAGGGGTGGAGACCCAGTACTTC,CASSLSGVETQYF
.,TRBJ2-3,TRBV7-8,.,TGTGCCAGCAGCCCTTGGGCGGGAATGGCGGATACGCAGTATTTT,CASSPWAGMADTQYF
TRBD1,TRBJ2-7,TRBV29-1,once,TGCAGCGTTGCGGGACAGCTCTCCTACGAGCAGTACTTC,CSVAGQLSYEQYF
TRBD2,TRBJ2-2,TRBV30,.,TGTGCCTGGAGTGGGGGGGGAGGAAAAGCGAACACCGGGGAGCTGTTTTTT,CAWSGGGGKANTGELFF
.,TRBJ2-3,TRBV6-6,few,TGTGCCAGCAGTGGAGCCGATACGCAGTATTTT,CASSGADTQYF